The 7 T cell receptor beta chains given below trace back to one sample, sequenced in a study of blood T cell repertoires in COVID-19. The method was immunoSEQ multiplex PCR; TCRdb's version includes in-frame clones alone and lacks a portion of them. The sample has about 270,000 clones, about 89% seen once. The specimen sequenced was peripheral blood. These receptor sequences come from a man aged 40-49 years with active or convalescent COVID-19.

The chain carries TRBV5-1 and TRBJ1-1; 8 positions match TRBD1. V shed 4 bases, J shed 10 bases, and the junction held 6 bases outside the gene matches. The V gene's germline CDR1 is SGHRS and CDR2 YFSETQ. The CDR3 extends over 12 amino acids. The CDR3 reads CASSTDRVRAFF. CDR3 nucleotides: TGCGCCAGCAGCACGGACAGGGTTCGAGCTTTCTTT.

The rearrangement links TRBV3-1 (or the pseudogene TRBV3-2) to TRBJ1-4; 10 bases align to TRBD1. Germline V gene data show CDR1 as LGHDT and CDR2 as YNNKEL (reference sequence). V was pared by 4 bases and J by 5 bases, with 4 bases of the junction left unmatched. This CDR3 comprises 15 residues. The CDR3 sequence is CASSLRTGGNEKLFF. DNA of the CDR3: TGTGCCAGCAGCCTGAGGACAGGGGGGAATGAAAAACTGTTTTTT.

This chain links TRBV28 with TRBJ2-2, with 8 bases aligning to TRBD1. The germline gives CDR1 MDHEN, CDR2 SYDVKM. J gave up 7 bases and V 3 bases, and 7 bases lay outside the gene matches. There are 15 residues in the CDR3. CDR3 in DNA: TGTGCCAGCAGTTTTCGGACAGGGTTTGTCGGGGAGCTGTTTTTT. This encodes CASSFRTGFVGELFF.

This CDR3 is CASSPARSGANVLTF. Here the CDR3 DNA reads TGTGCCAGCTCACCGGCCCGCTCTGGGGCCAACGTCCTGACTTTC. This rearrangement joins TRBV18 to TRBJ2-6; D is unclear. CDR1 is KGHSH, CDR2 LQKENI, per germline. This CDR3 contains 15 residues. V lost 3 bases to trimming and J lost 0 bases, with 6 bases between them.

V gene TRBV7-2 combines with J gene TRBJ2-1, with TRBD2 as a possible D gene (6 bases). Trimming removed 8 bases at V and 6 bases at J, with 17 bases between. The V gene's germline CDR1 is SGHTA and CDR2 FQGNSA. This CDR3 spans 14 amino acids. CDR3 sequence reads: CASGTLASGNEQFF. CDR3 in DNA: TGTGCCAGCGGGACTCTAGCATCAGGCAATGAGCAGTTCTTC.

This rearrangement joins TRBV12-3 or TRBV12-4 to TRBJ2-7; D is uncertain. This CDR3 has 11 amino acids. Deletions cut 6 bases from V and 2 bases from J, with 5 bases between. CDR3: CASSPAYEQYF. CDR3 nucleotides: TGTGCCAGCAGCCCCGCCTACGAGCAGTACTTC.

This clone was picked up a small number of times. The CDR3 bases are TGTGCCAGCCTGCTAACAGGGACCTACGAGCAGTACTTC. This gives the protein CASLLTGTYEQYF. The rearrangement joins TRBV12-3 or TRBV12-4 to TRBJ2-7; the D gene is possibly TRBD1 (6 bases). This CDR3 contains 13 residues. V lost 8 bases and J lost 2, with 13 bases in between.